Below, 10 T cell receptor beta chains from the same sample are listed, as sequenced in a study of T cell repertoires in cytomegalovirus infection. TCRdb used MiXCR to reprocess the reads, holding one entry per CDR3 protein. The data show about 360,000 distinct CDR3 sequences, 15% to 20% seen once. Sequences were obtained from PBMCs. Source of these receptors: a human donor in good health (CMV status not recorded). Some clones in this sample may be carry-over from other donors' samples.

In DNA form, the CDR3 reads TGTGCCAGCAAGTTTACCGGGTTACACTATGGCTACACCTTC. The encoded protein is CASKFTGLHYGYTF. The chain combines TRBV28 with TRBJ1-2; D ambiguous. The CDR3 length is 14 residues. Germline-derived CDR1 and CDR2 are MDHEN and SYDVKM. Trimming took off 7 bases at V and 3 bases at J, with 15 bases between the two ends.

This clonotype was seen only a few times. The chain employs TRBV28 and TRBJ1-1; unclear D gene. Germline V gives CDR1 MDHEN, CDR2 SYDVKM. The CDR3 has 13 amino acids. Trimming pared 8 bases from V and 1 base from J, leaving 11 bases between. This chain's CDR3 is CASFLEWNTEAFF. CDR3 DNA: TGTGCCAGCTTTTTGGAGTGGAACACTGAAGCTTTCTTT.

There are a few counts of this clonotype. V and J are TRBV12-3 or TRBV12-4 and TRBJ2-7, with TRBD2 identical over 7 bases. The CDR3 totals 14 residues. The V and J ends lost 6 bases and 4 bases, in that order; junction bases with no gene match: 9. This CDR3 is CASSLTRGKYEQYF. Written as DNA, the CDR3 is TGTGCCAGCAGCTTGACGCGGGGGAAATACGAGCAGTACTTC.

On this clonotype itself: The conserved closing phenylalanine or tryptophan is absent in this CDR3, likely reflecting a read error. This sequence joins TRBV5-4 and TRBJ2-3; 14 nucleotides line up with TRBD2. This CDR3 contains 15 residues. The ends lost 5 bases at V and 6 bases at J; junction bases unmatched: 5. Germline CDR1 SGHNT, CDR2 YYREEE (reference sequence). CDR3 in amino acids: CASRQGLAGADTQYL. In DNA, the CDR3 is TGTGCCAGCAGGCAGGGACTAGCGGGAGCGGATACGCAGTATCTT.

Details on this clonotype: A much larger clone is a single base away; this may be a read error. This chain uses TRBV7-2 with TRBJ2-5; D is perhaps TRBD1 (6 bases). Germline V lookup: CDR1 SGHTA, CDR2 FQGNSA. Deletions cut 2 bases from V and 3 bases from J, with 7 bases between. The CDR3 is 13 residues long. In DNA form, the CDR3 reads TGTGCCAGCAGCTTAAACAGGGAAGAGACCCAGTACTTC. This gives the protein CASSLNREETQYF.

This clonotype was recorded at least ten times. The rearrangement links TRBV7-2 to TRBJ2-7; the match to TRBD1 covers 9 bases. There are 15 residues in the CDR3. In germline, CDR1 is SGHTA, CDR2 FQGNSA. Trimming at V came to 5 bases and at J to 2 bases, leaving 7 bases not matched to a gene. The CDR3 here is CASSTRTGAPYEQYF. CDR3 nucleotides: TGTGCCAGCAGCACCCGGACAGGGGCCCCCTACGAGCAGTACTTC.

This clonotype was observed at least ten times. The chain is built from TRBV7-9 and TRBJ1-1; D is unresolved. V was shortened by 6 bases and J by 1 base, with 9 bases between the two germline ends. Germline V CDR1 and CDR2: SEHNR, FQNEAQ (reference sequence). The CDR3 is 13 amino acids. The chain's CDR3 is CASRKGQNTEAFF. For the CDR3, the DNA is TGTGCCAGCAGAAAAGGTCAGAACACTGAAGCTTTCTTT.

This chain links TRBV20-1 with TRBJ2-2; 9 nucleotides line up with TRBD1. Germline V gene sequence: CDR1 DFQATT, CDR2 SNEGSKA (reference sequence). The trim removed 0 bases at V and 3 bases at J, leaving 2 bases unmatched. The length of the CDR3 is 15 residues. CDR3 sequence (DNA): TGCAGTGCTAGAGAACAGGGGGCGGACACCGGGGAGCTGTTTTTT. Protein product: CSAREQGADTGELFF.

Many counts were recorded for this clonotype. The chain carries TRBV14 and TRBJ1-5; possible D gene TRBD1, 6 bases. The CDR3 has 16 amino acids. Trimming pared 4 bases from V and 1 base from J, leaving 14 bases between. Germline-derived CDR1 and CDR2 are SGHDN and FVKESK. The CDR3 protein is CASSLLYRESNQPQHF. CDR3 DNA: TGTGCCAGCAGCCTCCTCTACAGGGAAAGCAATCAGCCCCAGCATTTT.

This clonotype was counted between two and nine times. The chain links TRBV29-1 to TRBJ2-5; a possible D gene is TRBD2 (6 bases). CDR1 and CDR2 (germline): SQVTM, ANQGSEA. The CDR3 loop spans 13 amino acids. Trimming stripped 7 bases from V and 4 bases from J, with 16 bases between. The DNA for the CDR3 is TGCAGCGCAAGAGGGCAGGGAGGAGAGACCCAGTACTTC. Translation: CSARGQGGETQYF.